Listed here are 2 T cell receptor beta chains from one sample, sequenced in a study of T-cell memory formation after mild COVID-19. MiXCR was run by TCRdb on the 5' RACE reads, yielding one entry per CDR3 protein. The data show 200,000 to 250,000 distinct CDR3 sequences, with 25% to 35% seen just once and approximately 10% held by the top ten. Material for sequencing was PBMCs or a T cell subset sorted from them (not recorded which). The receptor source for this set is an adult woman who had mild COVID-19 (a few samples of this study predate the infection). Cell type and time point are not known.

This clonotype was recorded a few times. The CDR3 here is CASSLIRATEAFF. The CDR3 DNA is TGTGCCAGCAGCTTGATCAGGGCCACTGAAGCTTTCTTT. The chain employs TRBV5-5 and TRBJ1-1; D perhaps matches TRBD1 (5 bases). CDR3 length: 13 residues. The germline CDR1 and CDR2 sequences are SGHKS and YYEKEE (reference sequence). Trimming took off 1 base at V and 4 bases at J, with 8 bases between the two ends.

This clonotype was seen a few times. This chain links TRBV29-1 with TRBJ2-2, with no clear D. Germline V gene sequence: CDR1 SQVTM, CDR2 ANQGSEA. V was pared by 1 base and J by 1 base, with 4 bases between. This CDR3 is 13 amino acids long. This CDR3 is CSVEAGNTGELFF. The CDR3 DNA reads TGCAGCGTTGAAGCAGGGAACACCGGGGAGCTGTTTTTT.